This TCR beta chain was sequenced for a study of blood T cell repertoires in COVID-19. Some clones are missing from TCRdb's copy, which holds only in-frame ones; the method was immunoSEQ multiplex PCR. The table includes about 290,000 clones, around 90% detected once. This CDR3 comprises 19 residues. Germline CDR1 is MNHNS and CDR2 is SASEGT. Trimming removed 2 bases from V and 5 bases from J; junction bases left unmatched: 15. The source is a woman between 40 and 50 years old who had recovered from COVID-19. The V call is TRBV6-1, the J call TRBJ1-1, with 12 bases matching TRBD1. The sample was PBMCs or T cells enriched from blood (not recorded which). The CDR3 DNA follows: TGTGCCAGCAGTGAAAGGGGATCCGGGACAGGGGGCAGTTTGACTGAAGCTTTCTTT. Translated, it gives CASSERGSGTGGSLTEAFF.